This T cell receptor beta chain was profiled in a study of blood T cell repertoires in COVID-19. Turning to the study itself: Italy, Spain and the United States were the sources of the convalescent and acute COVID-19 samples. PBMCs, B-cell-depleted T cells, or T cells were the source of the cDNA or gDNA that made up the material.

This clone was seen once. Using immunoSEQ multiplex PCR, the repertoire was profiled, and TCRdb retains in-frame clones only, with some absent. The sample yields 75,000 to 90,000 clones, roughly 78% seen once. Patients in Seattle were enrolled during active infection, then followed longitudinally. In germline, CDR1 is LNHDA, CDR2 SQIVND (reference sequence). V lost 9 bases, J lost 2 bases, and 14 bases lay in between. The CDR3 is 14 residues long. This clonotype was obtained from a man in his sixties with COVID-19, enrolled during active disease. The J gene is TRBJ2-1, the V gene TRBV19; tentatively, D is TRBD2 (6 bases). The material sequenced was peripheral blood. The CDR3 protein is CASRGPGAYNEQFF. For the CDR3, the DNA is TGTGCCAGCCGGGGCCCGGGGGCCTACAATGAGCAGTTCTTC.